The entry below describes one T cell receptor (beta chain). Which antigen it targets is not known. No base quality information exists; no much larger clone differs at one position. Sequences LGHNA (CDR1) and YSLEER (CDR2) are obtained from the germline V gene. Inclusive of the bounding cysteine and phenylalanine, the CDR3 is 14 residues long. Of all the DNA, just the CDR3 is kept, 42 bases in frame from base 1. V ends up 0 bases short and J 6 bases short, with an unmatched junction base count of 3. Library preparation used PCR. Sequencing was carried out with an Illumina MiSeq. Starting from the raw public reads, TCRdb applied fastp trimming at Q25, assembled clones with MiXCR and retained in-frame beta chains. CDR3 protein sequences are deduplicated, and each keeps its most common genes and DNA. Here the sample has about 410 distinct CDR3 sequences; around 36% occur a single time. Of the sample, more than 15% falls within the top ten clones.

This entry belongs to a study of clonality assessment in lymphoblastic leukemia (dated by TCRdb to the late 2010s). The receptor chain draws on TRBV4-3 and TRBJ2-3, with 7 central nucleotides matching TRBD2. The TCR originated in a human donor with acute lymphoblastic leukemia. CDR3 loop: CASSQDVAGDTQYF. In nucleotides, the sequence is TGCGCCAGCAGCCAAGATGTAGCGGGTGATACGCAGTATTTT.